Each of the 6 T cell receptor beta chains below was sequenced from the same sample in a study of T cell clones after liver transplantation. Here immunoSEQ multiplex PCR was the method, and the copy in TCRdb shows in-frame clones only, minus some. The repertoire holds 25,000 to 35,000 clones, approximately 96% seen once, with about 24% in the top ten. The sample in question was CD8+ T cells from blood, obtained 12 months after liver transplant. The receptors were gathered from a human patient who received a liver transplant. Some T cells may be graft donor cells.

The chain has TRBV10-1 and TRBJ2-1; D unclear. Germline loops: CDR1 WNHNN, CDR2 SYGVQD (reference sequence). The CDR3 consists of 17 residues. V was clipped by 0 bases and J by 1 base, with 13 bases between them. CDR3 residues: CASSESVVCSSYNEQFF. The CDR3 DNA follows: TGCGCCAGCAGTGAGTCGGTCGTATGCTCATCCTACAATGAGCAGTTCTTC.

J is TRBJ1-1 and V is TRBV6-5; D unresolved. This CDR3 region has 11 residues. V was shortened by 8 bases and J by 4 bases, with 8 bases between the two germline ends. Germline-derived CDR1 and CDR2 are MNHEY and SVGAGI. The DNA of the CDR3 is TGTGCCAGCTTACGGGGCACTGAAGCTTTCTTT. Translating it yields CASLRGTEAFF.

As concerns this clone: Other nucleotide sequences in the sample specify the same CDR3. The rearrangement uses TRBV9 and TRBJ2-2; D uncertain. The CDR3 consists of 11 residues. Trimming stripped 3 bases from V and 4 bases from J, with 1 base between. Looked up from germline, CDR1 is SGDLS and CDR2 is YYNGEE. CDR3 DNA: TGTGCCAGCAGCGGCACCGGGGAGCTGTTTTTT. Protein product: CASSGTGELFF.

CDR3 sequence reads: CASSSSLAGVYEQYF. The CDR3 DNA reads TGTGCCAGTAGTTCCAGTCTAGCGGGAGTCTACGAGCAGTACTTC. This sequence joins TRBV19 and TRBJ2-7, with 10 bases lining up with TRBD2. CDR1 and CDR2 from the germline V gene are LNHDA and SQIVND (reference sequence). CDR3 length: 15 amino acids. J lost 3 bases, V lost 5 bases, and 7 bases had no gene match.

The V call is TRBV4-1, the J call TRBJ2-1; D may be TRBD2 (5 bases). This CDR3 comprises 16 residues. V was trimmed by 0 bases and J by 0 bases, leaving 9 bases between them. From germline, CDR1 is MGHRA and CDR2 YSYEKL. For the CDR3, the DNA is TGCGCCAGCAGCCAAGATCGGGGATCCTCCTACAATGAGCAGTTCTTC. Residues: CASSQDRGSSYNEQFF.

The chain uses TRBV27 and TRBJ2-7, with 10 nucleotides matching TRBD2. CDR1 is MNHEY and CDR2 is SMNVEV in the germline V gene (reference sequence). Trimming at V came to 3 bases and at J to 7 bases, leaving 9 bases not matched to a gene. The CDR3 totals 15 residues. The CDR3 DNA sequence: TGTGCCAGCAGTTTCTCTAGCGGGAGCTTCGGGGAGCAGTACTTC. It codes for CASSFSSGSFGEQYF.